The 29 T cell receptor beta chains reported below all come from one sample, sequenced in a study of blood T cell repertoires in COVID-19. Assay used: immunoSEQ multiplex PCR; TCRdb lists only in-frame clones, some missing. The table has 210,000 or so clones, about 84% seen once. Sequenced: PBMCs or T cells enriched from blood (not recorded which). Receptors originate from a man younger than 40 with acute COVID-19.

This clone has a handful of counts. V usage is TRBV10-2 and J usage is TRBJ1-4; weak D call: TRBD1 (6 bases). V gave up 0 bases and J gave up 4 bases, with 12 bases separating them. Germline values: CDR1 WSHSY, CDR2 SAAADI. This CDR3 has 16 residues. The DNA for the CDR3 is TGCGCCAGCAGTGAGTCGGGGGGGGCGCTTAATGAAAAACTGTTTTTT. Amino acids: CASSESGGALNEKLFF.

This clone was observed a few times. This chain uses TRBV10-3 with TRBJ1-6; 11 nucleotides align to TRBD1. The trim removed 10 bases at V and 7 bases at J, leaving 6 bases unmatched. This CDR3 has 14 amino acids. Germline V lookup: CDR1 ENHRY, CDR2 SYGVKD. CDR3 sequence (DNA): TGTGCCAGCGGACAGGGGGCGAAGAATTCACCCCTCCACTTT. Translating it yields CASGQGAKNSPLHF.

This clone was observed a handful of times. The rearrangement joins TRBV19 to TRBJ2-3; TRBD1 agrees at 8 bases. Germline CDR1 and CDR2: LNHDA and SQIVND (reference sequence). The CDR3 length is 15 residues. Germline trimming cut 4 bases from V and 0 bases from J; bases unmatched to any gene: 3. CDR3 DNA: TGTGCCAGTAGTAACAGGGGGGCTAGCACAGATACGCAGTATTTT. Amino acids: CASSNRGASTDTQYF.

The gene calls are TRBV10-1 and TRBJ2-3; 7 bases line up with TRBD2. V lost 6 bases and J lost 5; bases outside the gene matches: 8. Germline V lookup: CDR1 WNHNN, CDR2 SYGVQD (reference sequence). The CDR3 has 14 amino acids. CDR3 sequence reads: CASSRLAVGDTQYF. The CDR3 DNA is TGCGCCAGCAGCCGACTAGCAGTCGGAGATACGCAGTATTTT.

The rearrangement links TRBV30 to TRBJ2-7, with 9 bases identical to TRBD1. From germline, CDR1 is GTSNPN and CDR2 SVGIG (reference sequence). This CDR3 contains 12 residues. Unmatched junction bases numbered 4, after V lost 8 bases and J lost 2 bases. Here the CDR3 reads CAGRDRAYEQYF. The CDR3 nucleotides are TGTGCCGGAAGGGACAGGGCCTACGAGCAGTACTTC. Supplemented by reference TRBV30 and TRBJ2-7, the full variable domain reads SQTIHQWPATLVQPVGSPLSLECTVEGTSNPNLYWYRQAAGRGLQLLFYSVGIGQISSEVPQNLSASRPQDRQFILSSKKLLLSDSGFYLCAGRDRAYEQYFGPGTRLTVT.

In regard to this clone: A read error may be the cause here, since a much bigger clone is one base away. This rearrangement joins TRBV5-4 to TRBJ1-1; 8 positions agree with TRBD1. This CDR3 region has 13 residues. J was trimmed by 1 base and V by 4 bases; bases with no gene match: 0. Per germline, CDR1 SGHNT and CDR2 YYREEE (reference sequence). Here the CDR3 reads CASSGQGNTEAFF. In DNA form, the CDR3 reads TGTGCCAGCAGCGGACAGGGGAACACTGAAGCTTTCTTT.

This clone occurred once. The chain couples TRBV5-6 to TRBJ2-3; 7 nucleotides align to TRBD2. Germline CDR1 SGHDT, CDR2 YYEEEE. The CDR3 covers 16 residues. V shed 0 bases and J 2 bases; nucleotides not matched to a gene: 6. The CDR3 DNA reads as TGTGCCAGCAGCTTGGGGACTAGGTCTCACACAGATACGCAGTATTTT. Residues: CASSLGTRSHTDTQYF. The complete variable domain, with remaining parts taken from reference TRBV5-6 and TRBJ2-3, reads DAGVTQSPTHLIKTRGQQVTLRCSPKSGHDTVSWYQQALGQGPQFIFQYYEEEERQRGNFPDRFSGHQFPNYSSELNVNALLLGDSALYLCASSLGTRSHTDTQYFGPGTRLTVL.

The V and J genes are TRBV10-3 and TRBJ1-1; D gene ambiguous. Germline V gene data show CDR1 as ENHRY and CDR2 as SYGVKD. Trimming pared 6 bases from V and 3 bases from J, leaving 11 bases between. This CDR3 comprises 13 residues. The CDR3 DNA reads as TGTGCCATCAGAGATGTGGCGGACACTGAAGCTTTCTTT. This codes for CAIRDVADTEAFF.

The V and J genes are TRBV29-1 and TRBJ1-2; 9 positions match TRBD1. CDR3 length equals 15 residues. V lost 6 bases and J lost 8; bases outside the gene matches: 16. The germline V gene has CDR1 SQVTM and CDR2 ANQGSEA. CDR3 DNA sequence: TGCAGCGTGATCCAGGCTGCAACAGGGGGCGGGGGCTACACCTTC. Translation: CSVIQAATGGGGYTF.

This chain joins TRBV4-2 and TRBJ1-5; D unresolved. This CDR3 is built from 15 residues. Germline-derived CDR1 and CDR2 are LGHNA and YNFKEQ. Trimming took 0 bases from V and 1 from J, leaving 7 bases between them. The CDR3 coding sequence is TGTGCCAGCAGCCAAGATACGGGAAGCAATCAGCCCCAGCATTTT. This sequence encodes CASSQDTGSNQPQHF.

CDR3 in DNA: TGTGCCAGCAGCTCCGACAGGGGTGGAACTGAAGCTTTCTTT. It codes for CASSSDRGGTEAFF. The gene calls are TRBV11-2 and TRBJ1-1; TRBD1 matches at 8 bases. This CDR3 comprises 14 residues. Germline CDR1 SGHAT, CDR2 FQNNGV. Losses at the gene ends were 4 bases for V and 5 bases for J; bases not matched to a gene: 6.

V and J are TRBV4-2 and TRBJ1-1; 8 nucleotides align to TRBD1. J was trimmed by 3 bases and V by 3 bases; bases with no gene match: 6. Germline CDR1 and CDR2: LGHNA and YNFKEQ. CDR3 length: 15 amino acids. The CDR3 region has the DNA TGTGCCAGCAGCCAGACAGACAGGGGACACACTGAAGCTTTCTTT. This gives the protein CASSQTDRGHTEAFF.

The genes are TRBV30 and TRBJ1-5; TRBD1 might be the D (5 bases). Germline V gene data show CDR1 as GTSNPN and CDR2 as SVGIG (reference sequence). The CDR3 totals 18 residues. Trimming took off 0 bases at V and 10 bases at J, with 28 bases between the two ends. This chain's CDR3 is CAWSVSREVTGILRPQHF. In DNA form, the CDR3 reads TGTGCCTGGAGTGTATCCAGGGAGGTGACGGGCATTCTACGTCCCCAGCATTTT.

The chain is built from TRBV5-1 and TRBJ2-2, with 7 bases fitting TRBD2. With 2 bases clipped from V and 7 bases from J, the junction kept 8 bases outside the gene matches. Per germline, CDR1 SGHRS and CDR2 YFSETQ. This CDR3 region has 15 residues. The CDR3 sequence is CASSFQRPGGGELFF. In nucleotides, the CDR3 is TGCGCCAGCAGCTTCCAGCGACCGGGGGGCGGGGAGCTGTTTTTT.

Only one count was recorded for this clone. This chain uses TRBV7-3 with TRBJ2-1; D unclear. Germline CDR1 SGHTA, CDR2 FQGTGA. The CDR3 runs 13 residues. Trimming left V 1 base short and J 5 bases short, with 6 bases between. The CDR3 loop reads CASSLNPNNEQFF. In DNA form, the CDR3 reads TGTGCCAGCAGCTTAAACCCTAACAATGAGCAGTTCTTC. Full variable domain (rest looked up from reference TRBV7-3 and TRBJ2-1): GAGVSQTPSNKVTEKGKYVELRCDPISGHTALYWYRQSLGQGPEFLIYFQGTGAADDSGLPNDRFFAVRPEGSVSTLKIQRTERGDSAVYLCASSLNPNNEQFFGPGTRLTVL.

This clone has a single count. J is TRBJ1-1 and V is TRBV13; 8 bases fit TRBD1. CDR1 and CDR2 (germline): PRHDT, FYEKMQ (reference sequence). This CDR3 comprises 16 residues. Trimming removed 6 bases from V and 3 bases from J; junction bases left unmatched: 12. This CDR3 is CASSSDREWGDTEAFF. The CDR3, as DNA: TGTGCCAGCAGTTCGGACAGGGAATGGGGGGACACTGAAGCTTTCTTT.

The J gene is TRBJ1-3, the V gene TRBV12-3 or TRBV12-4; possibly TRBD1 for D (6 bases). This CDR3 has 13 amino acids. V was clipped by 10 bases and J by 0 bases, with 10 bases between them. The CDR3 DNA sequence: TGTGCCACTCCACAGGGCTCTGGAAACACCATATATTTT. Protein sequence: CATPQGSGNTIYF.

The V and J genes are TRBV10-1 and TRBJ2-1; TRBD1 aligns across 8 bases. The trim removed 3 bases at V and 8 bases at J, leaving 12 bases unmatched. This CDR3 comprises 16 residues. Germline V gene lookup returns CDR1 WNHNN and CDR2 SYGVQD (reference sequence). The CDR3 coding sequence is TGCGCCAGCAGTGACGTCGGGACAGGTTCTATAGATGAGCAGTTCTTC. The encoded protein is CASSDVGTGSIDEQFF.

This chain joins TRBV30 and TRBJ2-7; D gene unclear. This CDR3 is 12 amino acids long. Between the trimmed V and J ends, which lost 0 bases and 1 base, there was a span of 4 bases. The germline gives CDR1 GTSNPN, CDR2 SVGIG (reference sequence). The CDR3 nucleotides are TGTGCCTGGAGTGTACAGTCCTACGAGCAGTACTTC. Translation: CAWSVQSYEQYF.

The chain combines TRBV10-3 with TRBJ2-1; D possibly corresponds to TRBD1 (5 bases). The V end was cut by 1 base, the J end by 5 bases, with 9 bases between. The CDR3 runs 14 residues. Germline values: CDR1 ENHRY, CDR2 SYGVKD. Written as DNA, the CDR3 is TGTGCCATCAGTGAGTGGGGCAGCAACAATGAGCAGTTCTTC. Its translation is CAISEWGSNNEQFF.

The rearrangement joins TRBV24-1 to TRBJ2-3; perhaps TRBD2 as D (5 bases). This CDR3 is built from 15 residues. The germline V and J ends were trimmed by 3 bases and 2 bases, with 11 bases remaining between them. Germline loops: CDR1 KGHDR, CDR2 SFDVKD. The CDR3 region is CATSDRTDITDTQYF. The CDR3, as DNA: TGTGCCACCAGTGATCGGACTGATATCACAGATACGCAGTATTTT.

This rearrangement joins TRBV30 to TRBJ2-5, with 7 bases matching TRBD2. Germline CDR1 GTSNPN, CDR2 SVGIG (reference sequence). The length of the CDR3 is 13 residues. The V and J ends lost 2 bases and 4 bases, in that order; junction bases with no gene match: 4. The chain's CDR3 is CAWSPTSAETQYF. DNA for the CDR3: TGTGCCTGGAGTCCTACTAGCGCAGAGACCCAGTACTTC.

The CDR3 protein is CASSIGGNSNQPQHF. For the CDR3, the DNA is TGTGCCAGTAGTATTGGGGGGAATAGCAATCAGCCCCAGCATTTT. The gene calls are TRBV19 and TRBJ1-5; D might be TRBD1 (5 bases). From germline, CDR1 is LNHDA and CDR2 SQIVND (reference sequence). The V end was cut by 3 bases, the J end by 0 bases, with 9 bases between. The CDR3 runs 15 residues.

This clone appeared a few times. The chain combines TRBV5-1 with TRBJ1-1; D unclear. The CDR3 is made up of 16 amino acids. Germline loops: CDR1 SGHRS, CDR2 YFSETQ. V lost 0 bases to trimming and J lost 0 bases, with 12 bases between them. The CDR3 reads CASSLVPSLMNTEAFF. The CDR3 DNA reads as TGCGCCAGCAGCTTGGTTCCCTCTTTAATGAACACTGAAGCTTTCTTT.

The chain combines TRBV4-1 with TRBJ1-6; weak D call: TRBD1 (5 bases). The CDR3 contains 15 residues. Germline V gene sequence: CDR1 MGHRA, CDR2 YSYEKL. V was shortened by 4 bases and J by 7 bases, with 14 bases between the two germline ends. CDR3 amino acids: CASSLGGIGNSPLHF. CDR3 bases: TGCGCCAGCAGCCTGGGGGGGATCGGGAATTCACCCCTCCACTTT.

The chain carries TRBV30 and TRBJ2-5, with D perhaps TRBD2 (5 bases). V lost 4 bases to trimming and J lost 0 bases, with 6 bases between them. The CDR3 has 12 amino acids. Per germline, CDR1 GTSNPN and CDR2 SVGIG (reference sequence). The CDR3 loop reads CAWNGDQETQYF. CDR3 DNA: TGTGCCTGGAACGGGGACCAAGAGACCCAGTACTTC.

V usage is TRBV19 and J usage is TRBJ2-7; D possibly corresponds to TRBD2 (6 bases). CDR3 length: 13 amino acids. Deletions cut 3 bases from V and 3 bases from J, with 9 bases between. From germline, CDR1 is LNHDA and CDR2 SQIVND (reference sequence). Here the CDR3 DNA reads TGTGCCAGTAGTATGGGAGGAGGCTACGAGCAGTACTTC. This encodes CASSMGGGYEQYF. Filled out from reference TRBV19 and TRBJ2-7, the complete variable domain reads DGGITQSPKYLFRKEGQNVTLSCEQNLNHDAMYWYRQDPGQGLRLIYYSQIVNDFQKGDIAEGYSVSREKKESFPLTVTSAQKNPTAFYLCASSMGGGYEQYFGPGTRLTVT.

The V and J genes are TRBV7-3 and TRBJ2-7, with TRBD1 matching over 9 bases. With 3 bases clipped from V and 6 bases from J, the junction kept 9 bases outside the gene matches. In germline, CDR1 is SGHTA, CDR2 FQGTGA. The CDR3 totals 15 residues. The CDR3, as DNA: TGTGCCAGCAGCTTTGACTCGACAGGGGGTAGCGAGCAGTACTTC. The encoded protein is CASSFDSTGGSEQYF.

This chain connects TRBV18 to TRBJ1-2; D is unresolved. CDR1 is KGHSH and CDR2 is LQKENI in the germline V gene. The CDR3 runs to 13 residues. The V and J ends lost 2 bases and 3 bases respectively, with 7 bases between them. CDR3 amino acids: CASSPSLDYGYTF. The DNA of the CDR3 is TGTGCCAGCTCACCAAGCCTAGACTATGGCTACACCTTC. The variable domain in full, completed from reference TRBV18 and TRBJ1-2, reads NAGVMQNPRHLVRRRGQEARLRCSPMKGHSHVYWYRQLPEEGLKFMVYLQKENIIDESGMPKERFSAEFPKEGPSILRIQQVVRGDSAAYFCASSPSLDYGYTFGSGTRLTVV.